This record covers a single T cell receptor (beta chain). This sample was taken from a study of shared T cell receptors in the human thymus. CDR3 length equals 15 residues. Germline V lookup: CDR1 SGHDT, CDR2 YYEEEE. V was trimmed by 4 bases and J by 0 bases, leaving 8 bases between them. Sequenced by immunoSEQ multiplex PCR; TCRdb stores in-frame clones only, minus some. The sample has just under 550,000 clones; roughly 74% are singletons. This sample also belongs to another study, concerning human thymus T cells. According to that study: The donor group consisted of healthy Finnish infants who were having corrective surgery for congenital heart defects. It was from resections taken during corrective heart surgery that the thymus tissue came.

V usage is TRBV5-6 and J usage is TRBJ2-6; D may be TRBD1 (5 bases). The receptor comes from a boy younger than two with a congenital heart defect. The sample comprised thymocytes. The CDR3 nucleotides are TGTGCCAGCAGCACAGGAGACTCTGGGGCCAACGTCCTGACTTTC. Residues: CASSTGDSGANVLTF. The full variable domain, its missing parts supplied by reference TRBV5-6 and TRBJ2-6, is DAGVTQSPTHLIKTRGQQVTLRCSPKSGHDTVSWYQQALGQGPQFIFQYYEEEERQRGNFPDRFSGHQFPNYSSELNVNALLLGDSALYLCASSTGDSGANVLTFGAGSRLTVL.